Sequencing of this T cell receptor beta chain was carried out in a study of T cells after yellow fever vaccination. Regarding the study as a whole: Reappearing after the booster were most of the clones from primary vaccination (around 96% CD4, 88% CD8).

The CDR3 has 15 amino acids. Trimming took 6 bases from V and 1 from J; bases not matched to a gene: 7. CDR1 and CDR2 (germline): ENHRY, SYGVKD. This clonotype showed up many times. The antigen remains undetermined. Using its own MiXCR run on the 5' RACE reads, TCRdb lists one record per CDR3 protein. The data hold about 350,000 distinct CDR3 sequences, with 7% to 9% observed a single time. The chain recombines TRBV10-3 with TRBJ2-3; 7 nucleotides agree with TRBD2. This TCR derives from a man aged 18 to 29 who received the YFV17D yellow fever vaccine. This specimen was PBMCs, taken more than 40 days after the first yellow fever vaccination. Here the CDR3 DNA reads TGTGCCATCAGGGAGAGCGGGGCTGGCACAGATACGCAGTATTTT. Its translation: CAIRESGAGTDTQYF.